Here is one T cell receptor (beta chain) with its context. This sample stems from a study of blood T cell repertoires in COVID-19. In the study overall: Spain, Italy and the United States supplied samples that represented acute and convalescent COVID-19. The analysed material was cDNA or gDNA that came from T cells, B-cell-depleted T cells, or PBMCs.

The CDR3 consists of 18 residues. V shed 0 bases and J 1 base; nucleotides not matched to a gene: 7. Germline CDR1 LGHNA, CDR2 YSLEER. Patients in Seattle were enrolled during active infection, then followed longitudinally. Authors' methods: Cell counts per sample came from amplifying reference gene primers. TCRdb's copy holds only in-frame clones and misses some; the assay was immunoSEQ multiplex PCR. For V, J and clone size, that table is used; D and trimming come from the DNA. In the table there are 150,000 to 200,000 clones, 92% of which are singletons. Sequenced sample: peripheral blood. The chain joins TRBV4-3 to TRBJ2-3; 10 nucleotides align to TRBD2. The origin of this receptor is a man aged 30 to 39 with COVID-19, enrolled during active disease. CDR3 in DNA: TGCGCCAGCAGCCAAGAAGGAACTAGCGGGACGGGCACAGATACGCAGTATTTT. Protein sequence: CASSQEGTSGTGTDTQYF.